This T cell receptor beta chain comes out of a study of T cells after somatic rescue of genetic block. This CDR3 contains 15 residues. Trimming took 4 bases from V and 4 from J; bases not matched to a gene: 8. Germline CDR1 GTSNPN, CDR2 SVGIG (reference sequence). Generated by immunoSEQ multiplex PCR, the TCRdb table keeps only in-frame clones and is missing some. The sample lists 70,000 or so clones, about 90% seen once, with roughly 3% in the top ten. The sequenced sample was peripheral blood mononuclear cells (PBMCs). The clonotype was recovered from a man aged 35 to 55. The chain carries TRBV30 and TRBJ2-1, with 9 bases lining up with TRBD2. In nucleotides, the CDR3 is TGTGCCTGGATGGGCCTAGCGGGGCTATACAATGAGCAGTTCTTC. Its protein is CAWMGLAGLYNEQFF.